This is a list of T cell receptor beta chains from one sample in a study of T cells in lung cancer brain metastases. Measured with immunoSEQ multiplex PCR; TCRdb has only the in-frame clones, and not every one. The data contain a few thousand clones, 80% to 95% of them singletons. Sequencing was carried out using tumor tissue from a brain metastasis. The receptors shown here come from a man aged 65-85 years with non-small cell lung cancer that had spread to the brain. Each CDR3 is given with its conserved first and last residue. Fields, in order: CDR3 length, V gene, CDR3 protein.

>15|TRBV19
CASCLTSSRTDTQYF
>17|TRBV15
CATSRRRQGAVAGELFF
>15|TRBV27
CASGSTRVSNQPQHF
>15|TRBV15
CATSRDQVRETEAFF
>15|TRBV11-3
CASSPGRDRTDTQYF
>14|TRBV5-1
CASSLDGGNTEAFF
>13|TRBV11-2
CASSTQGNYGYTF
>16|TRBV11-3
CASSLNGGERTGELFF
>15|TRBV2
CASSVQGTPAGEQYF
>13|TRBV4-2
CASSPSREEKLFF
>15|TRBV5-1
CASSLRGTSEETQYF
>17|TRBV9
CASSGDRGPVNTGELFF
>16|TRBV6-5
CASSFPLGDPNTEAFF
>14|TRBV27
CTSNLASDLNEQFF
>11|TRBV29-1
CSVGGYEKLFF
>15|TRBV5-4
CASSLTGYGTGELFF
>11|TRBV28
CASSRLDTQYF
>16|TRBV7-9
CASSLDQLGSTYEQYF